The rows below give T cell receptor beta chains drawn from one sample of a study of shared clonotypes between healthy human individuals. Method: immunoSEQ multiplex PCR; TCRdb's copy keeps in-frame clones and lacks some. Of more than 2 million clones listed, roughly 95% are singletons. Material: naive CD8+ T cells from PBMCs. These receptors originate from a man aged 18 to 29 in good health. Some clones in this sample may be carry-over from other donors' samples. CDR3s include the opening cysteine and the closing phenylalanine or tryptophan. Fields, in order: J gene, V gene, clone size, D gene, CDR3 protein, CDR3 DNA. A D gene is named only where the DNA matches it firmly. For some rows the clone size is stated as once, few or many, or as a class when expanded; others skip it.

>TRBJ1-2|TRBV27|NA|TRBD1
CASSQRQGYGYTF
TGTGCCAGCAGTCAACGACAGGGATATGGCTACACCTTC
>TRBJ1-4|TRBV28|few|NA
CASSLSQGKEEKLFF
TGTGCCAGCAGTTTATCCCAGGGGAAAGAGGAAAAACTGTTTTTT
>TRBJ2-6|TRBV5-1|NA|NA
CASRTGANVLTF
TGCGCCAGCAGGACCGGGGCCAACGTCCTGACTTTC
>TRBJ1-2|TRBV19|NA|NA
CASSRTGGQYYGYTF
TGTGCCAGTAGTAGGACCGGGGGCCAGTACTATGGCTACACCTTC
>TRBJ2-5|TRBV19|NA|TRBD2
CASSIVPWREGKQETQYF
TGTGCCAGTAGTATAGTTCCGTGGCGGGAGGGAAAACAAGAGACCCAGTACTTC
>TRBJ2-1|TRBV7-2|NA|TRBD2
CASSLLGTSGTHEQFF
TGTGCCAGCAGCCTCCTAGGAACTAGCGGGACGCATGAGCAGTTCTTC
>TRBJ1-1|TRBV28|once|NA
CASSLYYSRRNTEAFF
TGTGCCAGCAGTTTATATTACTCACGGAGAAACACTGAAGCTTTCTTT
>TRBJ2-5|TRBV19|NA|NA
CASSIVAATTETQYF
TGTGCCAGTAGTATCGTCGCAGCAACTACCGAGACCCAGTACTTC
>TRBJ2-1|TRBV6-5|NA|TRBD2
CASSSSGNYNEQFF
TGTGCCAGCAGTTCTAGCGGGAACTACAATGAGCAGTTCTTC
>TRBJ2-6|TRBV7-8|NA|TRBD1
CASSRDRGRGGANVLTF
TGTGCCAGCAGCCGCGACAGGGGGCGCGGTGGGGCCAACGTCCTGACTTTC
>TRBJ2-1|TRBV28|NA|NA
CASSLTLVNEQFF
TGTGCCAGCAGTTTAACACTCGTCAATGAGCAGTTCTTC
>TRBJ1-1|TRBV9|NA|NA
CASSVARSEENTEAFF
TGTGCCAGCAGCGTAGCCAGGTCGGAGGAGAACACTGAAGCTTTCTTT
>TRBJ1-4|TRBV7-8|NA|NA
CASSKFGNEKLFF
TGTGCCAGCAGCAAATTTGGTAACGAAAAACTGTTTTTT
>TRBJ2-1|TRBV27|NA|TRBD1
CASSIRTGAASYNEQFF
TGTGCCAGCTCGATTCGGACAGGGGCCGCTTCCTACAATGAGCAGTTCTTC
>TRBJ1-2|TRBV6-1|NA|NA
CAAVGGGYTF
TGTGCCGCAGTTGGGGGTGGCTACACCTTC
>TRBJ2-7|TRBV6-6|NA|TRBD1
CASSYSGDRGNEQYF
TGTGCCAGCAGTTACTCGGGGGACAGGGGGAACGAGCAGTACTTC
>TRBJ2-7|TRBV7-3|NA|NA
CASSFDGREQYF
TGTGCCAGCAGCTTCGATGGTCGCGAGCAGTACTTC
>TRBJ2-3|TRBV14|NA|TRBD2
CASSHLAGEITQYF
TGTGCCAGCAGCCATCTAGCGGGAGAGATTACGCAGTATTTT
>TRBJ2-2|TRBV7-3|few|NA
CASSHTGELFF
TGTGCCAGCAGCCACACCGGGGAGCTGTTTTTT
>TRBJ2-7|TRBV7-3|NA|NA
CASSLRTQYEQYF
TGTGCCAGCAGCTTACGCACCCAATACGAGCAGTACTTC
>TRBJ1-4|TRBV2|NA|TRBD1
CASSFRKGQGMDEKLFF
TGTGCCAGCAGTTTTCGAAAAGGACAGGGTATGGACGAAAAACTGTTTTTT
>TRBJ1-2|TRBV4-3|NA|NA
CASSQGAGLNYGYTF
TGCGCCAGCAGCCAAGGGGCAGGGCTTAACTATGGCTACACCTTC
>TRBJ2-7|TRBV18|NA|NA
CASSRKTVRGPYEQYF
TGTGCCAGCTCACGCAAGACGGTCCGCGGGCCCTACGAGCAGTACTTC
>TRBJ2-7|TRBV28|few|TRBD2
CASSLTGGSYEQYF
TGTGCCAGCAGTTTGACGGGAGGGTCCTACGAGCAGTACTTC
>TRBJ2-7|TRBV7-3|NA|NA
CASSYQIEQYF
TGTGCCAGCAGTTATCAGATCGAGCAGTACTTC
>TRBJ2-1|TRBV5-6|NA|NA
CASSLLAGQGNEQFF
TGTGCCAGCAGCTTACTAGCGGGACAGGGCAATGAGCAGTTCTTC
>TRBJ1-4|TRBV7-9|few|NA
CASSSGTVYEKLFF
TGTGCCAGCAGTTCCGGGACGGTCTATGAAAAACTGTTTTTT
>TRBJ1-2|TRBV25-1|NA|NA
CATLEGSLGYGYTF
TGTGCCACCCTCGAGGGGTCCCTTGGCTATGGCTACACCTTC
>TRBJ1-2|TRBV5-6|once|NA
CASSLGGTGYTF
TGTGCCAGCAGCTTGGGGGGCACAGGCTACACCTTC
>TRBJ1-3|TRBV4-1|NA|NA
CASSQPIPGNTIYF
TGCGCCAGCAGCCAACCAATCCCTGGAAACACCATATATTTT
>TRBJ1-1|TRBV19|NA|NA
CASSMWVNTEAFF
TGTGCCAGTAGTATGTGGGTGAACACTGAAGCTTTCTTT
>TRBJ2-7|TRBV6-1|few|NA
CASSEAPRSAYEQYF
TGTGCCAGCAGTGAAGCCCCGAGGAGCGCCTACGAGCAGTACTTC
>TRBJ1-2|TRBV28|few|TRBD1
CASSFQDRGRGYTF
TGTGCCAGCAGTTTCCAGGACAGGGGGCGAGGCTACACCTTC
>TRBJ1-5|TRBV7-8|NA|NA
CASSSGAGYSNQPQHF
TGTGCCAGCAGCTCCGGAGCAGGGTATAGCAATCAGCCCCAGCATTTT
>TRBJ2-4|TRBV9|NA|NA
CASSVDDKNIQYF
TGTGCCAGCAGCGTAGACGACAAAAACATTCAGTACTTC
>TRBJ1-2|TRBV14|NA|NA
CASSQGEAYGYTF
TGTGCCAGCAGCCAAGGCGAGGCCTATGGCTACACCTTC
>TRBJ2-2|TRBV27|NA|NA
CASSLPRGANTGELFF
TGTGCCAGCAGTTTACCCCGGGGCGCGAACACCGGGGAGCTGTTTTTT
>TRBJ1-2|TRBV13|NA|TRBD1
CAPGARGGGGYTF
TGTGCCCCAGGGGCCAGGGGGGGAGGAGGCTACACCTTC
>TRBJ1-2|TRBV5-6|once|NA
CASSLGSRGSGYTF
TGTGCCAGCAGCTTGGGGTCGAGGGGCAGTGGCTACACCTTC
>TRBJ2-6|TRBV27|NA|TRBD1
CASSSPKGAGANVLTF
TGTGCCAGCAGTTCCCCGAAGGGGGCCGGGGCCAACGTCCTGACTTTC
>TRBJ1-1|TRBV2|NA|TRBD1
CASREGTGLNTEAFF
TGTGCCAGCAGGGAGGGGACAGGGTTGAACACTGAAGCTTTCTTT
>TRBJ2-1|TRBV21-1|NA|NA
CASSNNSGRTYNEQFF
TGTGCCAGCAGCAACAACAGCGGGAGAACCTACAATGAGCAGTTCTTC
>TRBJ2-3|TRBV27|once|NA
CASSFGRDSTDTQYF
TGTGCCAGCAGTTTTGGGCGGGATAGCACAGATACGCAGTATTTT
>TRBJ2-7|TRBV7-9|NA|NA
CASSHRGENYEQYF
TGTGCCAGCAGCCATAGGGGGGAAAATTACGAGCAGTACTTC
>TRBJ1-2|TRBV5-4|NA|NA
CASSTGGNYGYTF
TGTGCCAGCAGTACGGGGGGAAACTATGGCTACACCTTC
>TRBJ2-1|TRBV5-1|NA|TRBD2
CASSLAGLAGRSYNEQFF
TGCGCCAGCAGCTTGGCCGGACTAGCGGGACGCTCCTACAATGAGCAGTTCTTC
>TRBJ2-1|TRBV7-2|NA|TRBD2
CASIQKTSGRGEQFF
TGTGCCAGCATCCAAAAGACTAGCGGGAGGGGTGAGCAGTTCTTC
>TRBJ2-1|TRBV27|NA|NA
CASRTTPGISYNEQFF
TGTGCCAGCAGGACAACGCCAGGGATTTCCTACAATGAGCAGTTCTTC
>TRBJ2-2|TRBV28|NA|TRBD1
CASSLDRGTGELFF
TGTGCCAGCAGTCTCGACAGGGGAACCGGGGAGCTGTTTTTT
>TRBJ2-7|TRBV2|NA|TRBD2
CASRDHRSKGLAHEQYF
TGTGCCAGCAGGGATCATCGATCAAAGGGACTAGCCCACGAGCAGTACTTC
>TRBJ2-2|TRBV18|once|TRBD1
CASSPNPGQGRAGELFF
TGTGCCAGCTCACCCAACCCGGGACAGGGAAGAGCCGGGGAGCTGTTTTTT
>TRBJ1-5|TRBV19|NA|NA
CASTAVDGGSFQPQHF
TGTGCCAGTACCGCCGTGGATGGGGGGTCGTTCCAGCCCCAGCATTTT
>TRBJ2-1|TRBV4-1|NA|NA
CASSQEPGSSYNEQFF
TGCGCCAGCAGCCAAGAGCCGGGCAGCTCCTACAATGAGCAGTTCTTC
>TRBJ2-1|TRBV12-5|NA|NA
CASGLGSPNEQFF
TGTGCTAGTGGTTTGGGGAGTCCCAATGAGCAGTTCTTC
>TRBJ1-3|TRBV27|NA|NA
CASRQGSGNTIYF
TGTGCCAGCAGACAGGGTTCTGGAAACACCATATATTTT